One sample yielded the 5 T cell receptor beta chains listed below, sequenced in a study of blood T cells in healthy people across ages. Primers used in a second PCR of roughly 6 to 11 cycles were a sample-barcoded 5' primer and a J-beta primer mix. TCRdb called the 5' RACE reads again in MiXCR, with one record for every CDR3 protein. The table has roughly 700,000 distinct CDR3 sequences, around 32% seen once; the top ten hold approximately 15%. The sequenced sample consisted of blood. These receptors originate from a woman older than 75 in good health.

This clonotype was observed many times. The chain has TRBV24-1 and TRBJ2-3; possibly TRBD1 for D (6 bases). CDR1 is KGHDR and CDR2 is SFDVKD in the germline V gene. The CDR3 length is 14 residues. V dropped 10 bases and J dropped 4 bases, with 17 bases sitting between them. The CDR3 DNA follows: TGTGCCACTGTACAGGGTAATAGTGCAGATACGCAGTATTTT. Translated: CATVQGNSADTQYF.

Remarks on this clonotype: It may be a read error: a sequence one base away is much more abundant. The chain combines TRBV29-1 with TRBJ2-2; D may correspond to TRBD1 or TRBD2 (6 bases each). This CDR3 region has 14 residues. V lost 4 bases and J lost 9, with 18 bases in between. Per germline, CDR1 SQVTM and CDR2 ANQGSEA. CDR3 in DNA: TGCAGCGTTGTGTCGGGGGCAATGGACAGGGAGCTGTTTTTT. It specifies CSVVSGAMDRELFF.

This chain links TRBV18 with TRBJ1-2; 9 bases map to TRBD1. CDR1 KGHSH and CDR2 LQKENI come from the germline V gene. The V gene end was trimmed by 3 bases and the J gene end by 4 bases; junction bases not matched to a gene: 6. The CDR3 spans 15 residues. CDR3 bases: TGTGCCAGCTCACCCATGGACAGGGGCAGCTATGGCTACACCTTC. Translating it yields CASSPMDRGSYGYTF.

The rearrangement uses TRBV12-3 or TRBV12-4 and TRBJ1-4, with D possibly being TRBD1 (6 bases). Deletions cut 3 bases from V and 5 bases from J, with 10 bases between. This CDR3 contains 14 residues. This chain's CDR3 is CASSFWGGNEKLFF. In DNA form, the CDR3 reads TGTGCCAGCAGTTTTTGGGGGGGCAATGAAAAACTGTTTTTT.

This clonotype was counted ten times or more. The V and J genes are TRBV15 and TRBJ2-5; 8 nucleotides agree with TRBD1. There are 15 residues in the CDR3. Per germline, CDR1 LNHNV and CDR2 YYDKDF (reference sequence). The ends lost 8 bases at V and 2 bases at J; junction bases unmatched: 10. The CDR3 DNA is TGTGCCACCTTACAGGGGGACAGGTTTCAAGAGACCCAGTACTTC. It yields the protein CATLQGDRFQETQYF.